Listed below are T cell receptor beta chains from one sample, sequenced in a study of Ad26.COV2.S vaccination and SARS-CoV-2 variants. Using immunoSEQ multiplex PCR, the repertoire was profiled, and TCRdb retains in-frame clones only, with some absent. The table lists approximately 460,000 clones, around 89% of them singletons. Sequenced material: peripheral blood, taken in a trial of Ad26.COV2.S vaccine versus placebo. The receptors were sampled from a person between 18 and 65 years old who received the Ad26.COV2.S COVID-19 vaccine or a placebo. Each CDR3 is given without its conserved first and last residue. Fields, in order: V gene, J gene, CDR3 protein.

V: TRBV11-2
J: TRBJ2-5
CDR3: ASSLVWQPQETQY

V: TRBV11-2
J: TRBJ1-3
CDR3: ASSLDLMSGNTIY

V: TRBV7-2
J: TRBJ1-2
CDR3: ASSRTGLGYGYT

V: TRBV19
J: TRBJ1-5
CDR3: ASSIQLNQPQH

V: TRBV24-1
J: TRBJ2-7
CDR3: ATAGGSGHEQY

V: TRBV3-1/TRBV3-2
J: TRBJ2-3
CDR3: ASSRWDTQY

V: TRBV2
J: TRBJ1-1
CDR3: ASSEVRASNTEAF

V: TRBV6-6
J: TRBJ2-1
CDR3: ASSRGLAEGVYNEQF

V: TRBV27
J: TRBJ2-3
CDR3: ASSSYGAASNSDTQY

V: TRBV19
J: TRBJ1-4
CDR3: ASTDRGRINEKLF

V: TRBV9
J: TRBJ2-7
CDR3: ASSVGTVSYEQY

V: TRBV5-4
J: TRBJ2-5
CDR3: ASSLDWGETQY

V: TRBV25-1
J: TRBJ2-1
CDR3: ASSARPYLPNEQF

V: TRBV3-1/TRBV3-2
J: TRBJ1-3
CDR3: ASSQDGRGAT

V: TRBV4-2
J: TRBJ1-1
CDR3: ASSPPGNTEAF

V: TRBV7-2
J: TRBJ2-7
CDR3: ASSPGGGGAYEQY

V: TRBV3-1/TRBV3-2
J: TRBJ2-1
CDR3: ASSQFGGYNEQF

V: TRBV7-2
J: TRBJ2-1
CDR3: ASSFAGSGGYNEQF

V: TRBV30
J: TRBJ1-5
CDR3: AWSVSRGDYSNQPQH

V: TRBV5-1
J: TRBJ1-6
CDR3: ASSPGQGTNSPLH

V: TRBV19
J: TRBJ2-7
CDR3: ASSRYRDQNSHEQY

V: TRBV27
J: TRBJ2-1
CDR3: ASSRRDRATEQF

V: TRBV4-1
J: TRBJ2-3
CDR3: ASSQPTRSDTQY

V: TRBV12-3/TRBV12-4
J: TRBJ1-1
CDR3: ASSLGHREAF

V: TRBV11-2
J: TRBJ2-7
CDR3: ASSRGHTYEQY

V: TRBV28
J: TRBJ1-3
CDR3: ASSEDRGPGNTIY

V: TRBV19
J: TRBJ2-1
CDR3: ASSIDRTSGSPNEQF

V: TRBV7-9
J: TRBJ2-6
CDR3: AKPDSTGANVLT

V: TRBV5-6
J: TRBJ1-4
CDR3: ASSFGTDGEKLF

V: TRBV6-2/TRBV6-3
J: TRBJ1-2
CDR3: ASSYSTGGTSNYGYT

V: TRBV7-8
J: TRBJ1-3
CDR3: ASSPARGYGNTIY

V: TRBV7-9
J: TRBJ2-5
CDR3: ASSSPWGASVETQY